This TCR beta chain originates from a study of blood T cell repertoires in COVID-19. Generated by immunoSEQ multiplex PCR, the TCRdb table keeps only in-frame clones and is missing some. The table has under 300,000 clones, roughly 87% seen once. The V gene lost 1 base and the J gene lost 1 base, with 9 bases spanning the gap. Germline V gene lookup returns CDR1 SGHRS and CDR2 YFSETQ. CDR3 length: 15 residues. Study members were between about 18 and 95 years old and lived in some 26 US regions. Self-reported history from a screening survey and questionnaire set each donor's cohort. The sample was PBMCs or T cells enriched from blood (not recorded which). The sequence came from a woman aged 25 to 39 with acute COVID-19. The chain is built from TRBV5-1 and TRBJ2-1; D is perhaps TRBD2 (6 bases). CDR3 residues: CASSLRLGSYNEQFF. CDR3 DNA sequence: TGCGCCAGCAGCTTGCGACTAGGGTCCTACAATGAGCAGTTCTTC.